This T cell receptor beta chain is drawn from a study of shared clonotypes between healthy human individuals (TCRdb year 2020). Study-wide context: A couple of women and a few men aged 18 to 49 years were included in the cohort. For each donor, CD4 naive and CD4 memory were each run on three plates, CD8 naive on two plates, and CD8 memory on one plate. To estimate repertoire size and how much clonotype sharing occurs between individuals, the study deeply sequenced the blood TCR repertoires of about five healthy adults. To increase sequencing depth and limit assay-specific biases, different laboratories used diverse techniques to prepare libraries and sequence TCR repertoires. Per donor, leukapheresis produced somewhere between about 0.8 and 9 billion PBMCs. General findings and caveats noted by the study authors: The small number of donors limited the genetic and exposure-history diversity represented. Rarefaction of sorted-subset datasets indicated incomplete sequencing despite the large sequencing depth. Sharing across several donors was observed for around 5% of naive CD4, 3% to 3.5% of naive CD8, around 2.5% of memory CD4, and roughly 0.43% of memory CD8 clonotypes. Compared with non-shared clonotypes, the clonotypes found in all four sorted-subset donors had higher generation probabilities. Sampling was limited to blood, and TCR repertoires in tissue likely differ from TCR repertoires in blood. Pairwise subsampling indicated that sequencing depth was expected to affect the degree of clonotype sharing among donors. Naive subsets generally had larger estimated clonotype richness than memory subsets.

Donors were healthy HIV-negative adults with no recently reported acute infections or vaccinations. Every donor was a Caucasian adult residing in Nashville, Tennessee, USA. CD4+ T cells were enriched through magnetic negative selection, after which naive cells were positively selected on CD45RA and the remaining negative fraction served as the memory subset. Blood was obtained by leukapheresis, after which PBMCs were separated by Ficoll-Histopaque density gradient centrifugation and cryopreserved in liquid nitrogen vapor phase. Analytical flow cytometry was used to check the purity and quantity of each magnetically sorted T cell population. Genomic DNA was isolated from every sorted fraction and measured by UV absorbance on a Nanodrop 2000c. The cysteine opens and the phenylalanine closes a CDR3 of 15 amino acids. CDR3 DNA only is kept here, 45 bases in frame from base 1. V lost 2 bases and J lost 7 bases, and the count of bases not matched to a germline gene is 7. The CDR1 and CDR2 encoded by the germline V gene (reference sequence) are SGHNT and YYREEE.

Using the deep immunoSEQ assay, multiplex PCR amplified TCR CDR3 regions from genomic DNA. Genomic DNA extracted from each cell subset was distributed evenly over all wells of several immunoSEQ 96-well plates, and each plate served as one replicate. Each replicate PCR for sorted subsets received about 220 ng genomic DNA, equal to about 30,000 T cell genomes. Purified libraries were quantified with a Qubit 3.0 fluorometer, sized on a Bioanalyzer 2100, and re-quantified with the KAPA Library Quantification kit. Every immunoSEQ 96-well plate was sequenced on a separate single-read 150-cycle Illumina NextSeq 550 flow cell. In the paper's pipeline: Because the immunoSEQ output held only junctional sequences and lacked quality scores, the filtering could not match the filtering applied to full-length reads. Sequences were annotated with PyIR, a Python wrapper for IgBLAST v1.9, using IMGT germline references to assign V/J genes and CDR3. Reads were removed for weak V/J assignments (E-value above 1e-6), missing CDR3, stop codons, out-of-frame junctions, or ambiguous translated residues. V3J clonotypes were defined as sequences sharing the same inferred V gene, J gene, and CDR3 amino acid sequence. The percentage overlap between two repertoires was calculated by dividing the number of shared unique clonotypes by the size of the smaller repertoire. Repertoire richness was assessed with RTK rarefaction, the Chao1 estimator, and Recon v2.1 estimates of unobserved clonotypes. For all TCRbeta clonotypes obtained by the gDNA method from a few donors, generation probabilities were computed with OLGA. Imported from immuneACCESS, the table was reduced by TCRdb to in-frame sequences with V and J called. These copies leave out some clones; in studies compared against another copy, an unresolved V gene accounts for under half, and the cause of the remainder is not known. V and J calls plus clone size are reproduced from that table; the DNA served to infer D and trimming. This sample is represented by approximately 2.4 million clones; around 95% of them were singletons. Together, the top ten hold more than 0.1% of the sample.

In the case of this clone: Its antigen target is currently unknown. No much larger clone exists at a distance of one base, and base qualities are not known.

This receptor was obtained from a man aged 18 to 35 in good health. The chain joins TRBV5-4 to TRBJ2-1; 9 central bases correspond to TRBD1. The sequencing input was naive CD4+ T cells sorted from blood. Per the publication, the cell subset or site label means: CD45RA+ positively selected. In nucleotides, the sequence is TGTGCCAGCAGCTTTAACCGGGACAGGGCTAATGAGCAGTTCTTC. Its translation is CASSFNRDRANEQFF.